This is a list of T cell receptor beta chains from one sample in a study of long-term antiretroviral therapy in people with HIV. Measured with immunoSEQ multiplex PCR; TCRdb has only the in-frame clones, and not every one. The table records some 15,000 clones, 84% of them present only once. The sample consisted of unsorted PBMCs, taken 0.4 years after starting antiretroviral therapy. The receptors derive from a man aged 30-40 years with HIV. Both conserved end residues are part of each CDR3.

j_call: TRBJ2-1; v_call: TRBV5-6; cdr3_aa: CASYRGGNNEQFF
j_call: TRBJ2-1; v_call: TRBV19; cdr3_aa: CASSRQGGKFF
j_call: TRBJ1-2; v_call: TRBV7-9; cdr3_aa: CASSGLGSPGYTF
j_call: TRBJ1-2; v_call: TRBV2; cdr3_aa: CASSGTGDYGYTF
j_call: TRBJ2-2; v_call: TRBV6-5; cdr3_aa: CASSRDGANTGELFF
j_call: TRBJ1-1; v_call: TRBV5-8; cdr3_aa: CASSPLNTEAFF
j_call: TRBJ2-7; v_call: TRBV19; cdr3_aa: CASSMRLGPWGEQYF
j_call: TRBJ2-7; v_call: TRBV6-5; cdr3_aa: CASSGQTEQYF
j_call: TRBJ2-3; v_call: TRBV18; cdr3_aa: CASRKGDTDTQYF
j_call: TRBJ1-1; v_call: TRBV15; cdr3_aa: CATRGGIPNTEAFF
j_call: TRBJ2-1; v_call: TRBV6-5; cdr3_aa: CASSLSDYNEQFF
j_call: TRBJ1-6; v_call: TRBV18; cdr3_aa: CASSPPEDNSPLHF
j_call: TRBJ2-5; v_call: TRBV30; cdr3_aa: CAWSGAVYQETQYF
j_call: TRBJ2-7; v_call: TRBV6-1; cdr3_aa: CASSVESTGYEQYF
j_call: TRBJ1-6; v_call: TRBV5-6; cdr3_aa: CASSPFKTGVESSPLHF
j_call: TRBJ1-5; v_call: TRBV6-5; cdr3_aa: CASSLSAQPQHF
j_call: TRBJ2-1; v_call: TRBV27; cdr3_aa: CATTRRTGGPHEQFF
j_call: TRBJ2-7; v_call: TRBV4-1; cdr3_aa: CASSQGTGGTYEQYF
j_call: TRBJ2-2; v_call: TRBV5-6; cdr3_aa: CASSLPVTNTGELFF
j_call: TRBJ1-1; v_call: TRBV4-2; cdr3_aa: CASSQGGGVSEAFF
j_call: TRBJ1-5; v_call: TRBV28; cdr3_aa: CASNSRDSNQPQHF
j_call: TRBJ2-5; v_call: TRBV7-2; cdr3_aa: CASSGTTINQETQYF
j_call: TRBJ1-4; v_call: TRBV27; cdr3_aa: CASSPLTNEKLFF